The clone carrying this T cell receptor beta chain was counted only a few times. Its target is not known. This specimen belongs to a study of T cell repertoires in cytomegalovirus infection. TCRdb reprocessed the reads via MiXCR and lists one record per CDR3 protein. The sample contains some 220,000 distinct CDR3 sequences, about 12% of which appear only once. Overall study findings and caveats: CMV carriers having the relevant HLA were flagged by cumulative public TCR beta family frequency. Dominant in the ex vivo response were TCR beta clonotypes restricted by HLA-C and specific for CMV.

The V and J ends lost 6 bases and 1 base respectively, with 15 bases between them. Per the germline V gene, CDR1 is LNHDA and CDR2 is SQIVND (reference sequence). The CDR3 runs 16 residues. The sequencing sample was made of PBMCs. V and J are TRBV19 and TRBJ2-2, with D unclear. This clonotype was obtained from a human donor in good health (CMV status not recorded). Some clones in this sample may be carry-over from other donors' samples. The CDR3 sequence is CASSYTLVGNTGELFF. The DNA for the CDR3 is TGTGCCAGTAGCTACACATTAGTAGGGAACACCGGGGAGCTGTTTTTT.